These 8 T cell receptor beta chains were sequenced from one sample in a study of shared clonotypes between healthy human individuals. Profiling relied on immunoSEQ multiplex PCR, and the TCRdb table lists in-frame clones only, not all of them. The data show more than 2,000,000 clones, more than 85% seen once. Sequenced material: naive CD4+ T cells from PBMCs. Sample subset: CD45RA+ positively selected. The source is a man aged 18 to 29 in good health. Some clones in this sample may be carry-over from other donors' samples.

The chain carries TRBV27 and TRBJ1-2; D is undetermined. Trimming removed 5 bases from V and 2 bases from J, with 15 bases in between. The CDR3 consists of 15 residues. Germline CDR1 is MNHEY and CDR2 is SMNVEV (reference sequence). The CDR3 DNA reads as TGTGCCAGCAGTAGGCCTGGGTCGGCGAACTATGGCTACACCTTC. This translates into CASSRPGSANYGYTF.

This clone was detected only once. This chain connects TRBV6-5 to TRBJ2-3; D call uncertain. CDR3 size: 13 residues. The V gene lost 8 bases and the J gene lost 1 base, with 10 bases spanning the gap. Germline V gene data show CDR1 as MNHEY and CDR2 as SVGAGI. The CDR3: CASRTTRTDTQYF. In DNA, the CDR3 is TGTGCCAGCCGGACGACCCGCACAGATACGCAGTATTTT.

Points on this clone: The same CDR3 is also encoded by other DNA sequences in this sample. V and J are TRBV28 and TRBJ2-5; 7 bases match TRBD1. Trimming cost V 5 bases and J 1 base; bases outside gene matches: 7. Germline CDR1 is MDHEN and CDR2 is SYDVKM. This CDR3 is built from 15 residues. The CDR3 spells CASSPQGRLQETQYF. CDR3 coding DNA: TGTGCCAGCAGTCCACAGGGGAGACTCCAAGAGACCCAGTACTTC.

J is TRBJ1-1 and V is TRBV7-2; 9 nucleotides match TRBD1. CDR1 and CDR2 (germline): SGHTA, FQGNSA. The CDR3 length is 16 residues. Unmatched junction bases numbered 7, after V lost 5 bases and J lost 0 bases. CDR3: CASSLLQGALNTEAFF. CDR3 sequence (DNA): TGTGCCAGCAGCCTGCTACAGGGGGCCTTGAACACTGAAGCTTTCTTT.

The rearrangement uses TRBV2 and TRBJ2-2, with 10 bases matching TRBD1. This CDR3 is 13 amino acids long. Germline V gene lookup returns CDR1 SNHLY and CDR2 FYNNEI. The V segment lost 11 bases and the J segment 4 bases; nucleotides outside the gene matches: 4. CDR3 sequence reads: CAGQGVGTGELFF. The CDR3 DNA reads as TGTGCCGGACAGGGGGTCGGCACCGGGGAGCTGTTTTTT. The complete variable domain, with remaining parts taken from reference TRBV2 and TRBJ2-2, reads EPEVTQTPSHQVTQMGQEVILRCVPISNHLYFYWYRQILGQKVEFLVSFYNNEISEKSEIFDDQFSVERPDGSNFTLKIRSTKLEDSAMYFCAGQGVGTGELFFGEGSRLTVL.

The rearrangement joins TRBV28 to TRBJ2-3, with TRBD2 matching 7 bases. The junction had 15 bases not matched to a gene; V was cut back by 6 bases and J by 9 bases. Germline values: CDR1 MDHEN, CDR2 SYDVKM. The CDR3 is 15 amino acids. This CDR3 is CASSPPGASGVTQYF. The CDR3 bases are TGTGCCAGCAGCCCCCCCGGGGCTAGCGGTGTAACGCAGTATTTT.

The rearrangement links TRBV28 to TRBJ2-7; 7 nucleotides match TRBD1. The CDR3 sequence is 15 residues long. Trimming took 2 bases from V and 6 from J; bases not matched to a gene: 10. The germline CDR1 and CDR2 sequences are MDHEN and SYDVKM. The CDR3 sequence is CASSLPGQRSTEQYF. CDR3 in DNA: TGTGCCAGCAGTTTACCGGGACAGAGGAGTACCGAGCAGTACTTC. Full variable domain (remainder filled in from reference TRBV28 and TRBJ2-7): DVKVTQSSRYLVKRTGEKVFLECVQDMDHENMFWYRQDPGLGLRLIYFSYDVKMKEKGDIPEGYSVSREKKERFSLILESASTNQTSMYLCASSLPGQRSTEQYFGPGTRLTVT.

V usage is TRBV19 and J usage is TRBJ2-3; 9 bases align to TRBD2. J was trimmed by 5 bases and V by 6 bases; bases with no gene match: 6. The germline V gene has CDR1 LNHDA and CDR2 SQIVND (reference sequence). This CDR3 spans 14 amino acids. Written as DNA, the CDR3 is TGTGCCAGTAGGCCAGCGGGAGGACTAGATACGCAGTATTTT. As protein: CASRPAGGLDTQYF.